These 32 T cell receptor beta chains were all obtained from the same sample, sequenced in a study of T cell responses to AZD1222 COVID-19 vaccine (dated by TCRdb to about 2021). The meaning of the sample's time point label: baseline before first vaccination. Library preparation used the immunoSEQ multiplex PCR assay. What TCRdb holds here is the immuneACCESS table cut down to in-frame rearrangements. Part of the clones is not present; checked against another copy, under half of the missing clones reflect an unresolved V gene, and the others are unexplained. This sample lists nearly 80,000 clones; approximately 80% were detected once. The ten largest clones take up less than 25% of the sample. The sample consisted of peripheral blood, taken on day 0 of AZD1222 vaccination. The receptor set was obtained from an adult in good health.

The gene calls are TRBV19 and TRBJ1-4; 7 nucleotides agree with TRBD1. The V gene end was trimmed by 6 bases and the J gene end by 7 bases; junction bases not matched to a gene: 11. Per germline, CDR1 LNHDA and CDR2 SQIVND (reference sequence). The CDR3 consists of 15 residues. CDR3 in DNA: TGTGCCAGTAGCCCTCTTACAGGGGTCATTGAAAAACTGTTTTTT. This encodes CASSPLTGVIEKLFF.

The V and J genes are TRBV19 and TRBJ1-1; D call uncertain. Looked up from germline, CDR1 is LNHDA and CDR2 is SQIVND (reference sequence). The length of the CDR3 is 14 residues. V shed 7 bases and J shed 1 base, with 13 bases lying between them. The CDR3 sequence is CASTLQTGNTEAFF. Written as DNA, the CDR3 is TGTGCCAGTACCCTCCAGACGGGGAACACTGAAGCTTTCTTT.

The V gene is TRBV4-2, the J gene TRBJ1-2; D not certain. The V and J ends lost 1 base and 6 bases respectively, with 12 bases between them. Germline CDR1 reads LGHNA; CDR2 reads YNFKEQ. This CDR3 is built from 14 residues. The CDR3 region is CASSQGTAGHGYTF. CDR3 DNA: TGTGCCAGCAGCCAAGGAACGGCCGGACATGGCTACACCTTC.

This chain connects TRBV6-1 to TRBJ1-5; D gene unclear. The germline V gene has CDR1 MNHNS and CDR2 SASEGT. Trimming took off 2 bases at V and 4 bases at J, with 12 bases between the two ends. The CDR3 runs 15 residues. In nucleotides, the CDR3 is TGTGCCAGCAGTGAATCTATGCGGGGAAATCAGCCCCAGCATTTT. Translating it yields CASSESMRGNQPQHF.

The chain carries TRBV27 and TRBJ1-2, with TRBD1 matching 10 bases. CDR3 length: 16 residues. Germline CDR1 reads MNHEY; CDR2 reads SMNVEV (reference sequence). V was clipped by 5 bases and J by 5 bases; unmatched bases: 11. CDR3 in amino acids: CASSPGQGTGIYGYTF. CDR3 nucleotides: TGTGCCAGCAGTCCGGGACAGGGGACAGGTATTTATGGCTACACCTTC.

The chain has TRBV7-7 and TRBJ1-5, with D hard to call. The ends were cut back, 1 base at V and 4 bases at J, with 11 bases in the middle. Germline lookup yields CDR1 SSHAT and CDR2 FNYEAQ (reference sequence). There are 15 residues in the CDR3. Here the CDR3 DNA reads TGTGCCAGCAGCTTAGAGTCGGATCTTAATCAGCCCCAGCATTTT. It yields the protein CASSLESDLNQPQHF. Combining the CDR3 with reference TRBV7-7 and TRBJ1-5 gives the whole variable domain GAGVSQSPRYKVTKRGQDVTLRCDPISSHATLYWYQQALGQGPEFLTYFNYEAQPDKSGLPSDRFSAERPEGSISTLTIQRTEQRDSAMYRCASSLESDLNQPQHFGDGTRLSIL.

This clone was seen only a few times. V and J are TRBV3-1 (or the pseudogene TRBV3-2) and TRBJ1-1, with TRBD1 matching 9 bases. Trimming at V came to 8 bases and at J to 8 bases, leaving 9 bases not matched to a gene. The germline CDR1 and CDR2 sequences are LGHDT and YNNKEL (reference sequence). The CDR3 is 13 residues long. CDR3 residues: CASGRTGGREAFF. As DNA, the CDR3 is TGTGCCAGCGGAAGAACAGGGGGCAGGGAAGCTTTCTTT.

The chain uses TRBV14 and TRBJ2-3; maybe TRBD2 (5 bases). Deletions cut 1 base from V and 2 bases from J, with 10 bases between. CDR1 is SGHDN, CDR2 FVKESK, per germline. This CDR3 contains 15 residues. The CDR3 nucleotides read TGTGCCAGCAGCCAAGTAACGGGGATCACAGATACGCAGTATTTT. Protein product: CASSQVTGITDTQYF.

As regards this clone: Other DNA sequences in this sample translate to the same CDR3. V and J are TRBV27 and TRBJ1-2; 7 bases map to TRBD1. CDR3 length equals 13 residues. Germline CDR1 reads MNHEY; CDR2 reads SMNVEV (reference sequence). The trim removed 3 bases at V and 8 bases at J, leaving 6 bases unmatched. The CDR3 coding sequence is TGTGCCAGCAGTTTCAATAGGGGGCACGGCTACACCTTC. This translates into CASSFNRGHGYTF.

This chain links TRBV5-4 with TRBJ1-4, with TRBD1 matching 8 bases. Germline CDR1 SGHNT, CDR2 YYREEE (reference sequence). V shed 4 bases, J shed 4 bases, and the junction held 3 bases outside the gene matches. The CDR3 is 14 amino acids. CDR3 in amino acids: CASSRTGGNEKLFF. CDR3 nucleotides: TGTGCCAGCAGCCGTACAGGGGGTAATGAAAAACTGTTTTTT. Drawing the rest from reference TRBV5-4 and TRBJ1-4, the complete variable domain is ETGVTQSPTHLIKTRGQQVTLRCSSQSGHNTVSWYQQALGQGPQFIFQYYREEENGRGNFPPRFSGLQFPNYSSELNVNALELDDSALYLCASSRTGGNEKLFFGSGTQLSVL.

V and J are TRBV18 and TRBJ2-2; TRBD1 might be the D (5 bases). This CDR3 comprises 16 residues. Germline lookup yields CDR1 KGHSH and CDR2 LQKENI. The V gene lost 1 base and the J gene lost 1 base, with 10 bases spanning the gap. CDR3 nucleotides: TGTGCCAGCTCACCACGGGGCCCGGGGAACACCGGGGAGCTGTTTTTT. Its protein is CASSPRGPGNTGELFF. Drawing the rest from reference TRBV18 and TRBJ2-2, the complete variable domain is NAGVMQNPRHLVRRRGQEARLRCSPMKGHSHVYWYRQLPEEGLKFMVYLQKENIIDESGMPKERFSAEFPKEGPSILRIQQVVRGDSAAYFCASSPRGPGNTGELFFGEGSRLTVL.

The rearrangement uses TRBV2 and TRBJ2-4, with 7 bases lining up with TRBD1. The CDR3 covers 15 residues. CDR1 SNHLY and CDR2 FYNNEI come from the germline V gene. V lost 5 bases, J lost 0 bases, and 4 bases stayed unmatched. CDR3 nucleotides: TGTGCCAGCAGTTTTCCAGGGGGAGCCAAAAACATTCAGTACTTC. Translated, it gives CASSFPGGAKNIQYF. Looking up the rest from reference TRBV2 and TRBJ2-4 gives the full variable domain: EPEVTQTPSHQVTQMGQEVILRCVPISNHLYFYWYRQILGQKVEFLVSFYNNEISEKSEIFDDQFSVERPDGSNFTLKIRSTKLEDSAMYFCASSFPGGAKNIQYFGAGTRLSVL.

The genes are TRBV29-1 and TRBJ2-1; 8 bases are a match to TRBD2. The CDR3 loop spans 14 amino acids. Germline CDR1 and CDR2: SQVTM and ANQGSEA. Losses at the gene ends were 5 bases for V and 7 bases for J; bases not matched to a gene: 10. CDR3 loop: CSVSARLAGNEQFF. The CDR3 bases are TGCAGCGTTTCCGCTAGGCTAGCGGGTAATGAGCAGTTCTTC.

The chain carries TRBV5-1 and TRBJ2-1, with 9 nucleotides matching TRBD2. There are 20 residues in the CDR3. J lost 2 bases, V lost 2 bases, and 17 bases had no gene match. Per germline, CDR1 SGHRS and CDR2 YFSETQ. This chain's CDR3 is CASSFFSSPERGVTYNEQFF. The CDR3 region has the DNA TGCGCCAGCAGCTTCTTCTCTTCCCCCGAGCGGGGGGTCACCTACAATGAGCAGTTCTTC. The whole variable domain, filled in from reference TRBV5-1 and TRBJ2-1, reads KAGVTQTPRYLIKTRGQQVTLSCSPISGHRSVSWYQQTPGQGLQFLFEYFSETQRNKGNFPGRFSGRQFSNSRSEMNVSTLELGDSALYLCASSFFSSPERGVTYNEQFFGPGTRLTVL.

This chain links TRBV19 with TRBJ1-2; 7 positions agree with TRBD1. The V and J ends lost 8 bases and 2 bases, in that order; junction bases with no gene match: 2. CDR1 is LNHDA, CDR2 SQIVND, per germline (reference sequence). The CDR3 loop spans 12 amino acids. This CDR3 is CASVDRNYGYTF. The CDR3 DNA reads TGTGCCAGTGTGGACAGGAACTATGGCTACACCTTC.

The rearrangement uses TRBV11-2 and TRBJ2-3; 9 nucleotides agree with TRBD2. CDR1 SGHAT and CDR2 FQNNGV come from the germline V gene. V dropped 1 base and J dropped 7; count of bases not matched to a gene: 6. The CDR3 spans 15 residues. This CDR3 is CASSLGGGGANTQYF. The CDR3 bases are TGTGCCAGCAGCTTAGGTGGCGGGGGGGCGAATACGCAGTATTTT.

The chain combines TRBV5-1 with TRBJ2-2, with 8 positions matching TRBD1. The CDR3 is made up of 17 amino acids. Germline trimming cut 7 bases from V and 8 bases from J; bases unmatched to any gene: 19. CDR1 is SGHRS and CDR2 is YFSETQ in the germline V gene. The DNA of the CDR3 is TGCGCCAGCCGCCTGGGGGACAGGTCCCCCGGTCAGGGGGAGCTGTTTTTT. Translated, it gives CASRLGDRSPGQGELFF.

V usage is TRBV28 and J usage is TRBJ1-6; TRBD1 agrees at 8 bases. The V gene's germline CDR1 is MDHEN and CDR2 SYDVKM. Trimming cost V 6 bases and J 0 bases; bases outside gene matches: 4. The CDR3 is made up of 16 amino acids. CDR3 DNA sequence: TGTGCCAGCAGACAGGGGGGGGGCTCCTATAATTCACCCCTCCACTTT. Encoded protein: CASRQGGGSYNSPLHF.

The chain employs TRBV10-1 and TRBJ2-1; 14 nucleotides agree with TRBD2. The junction had 14 bases not matched to a gene; V was cut back by 8 bases and J by 5 bases. The germline V gene encodes CDR1 WNHNN and CDR2 SYGVQD (reference sequence). There are 18 residues in the CDR3. In nucleotides, the CDR3 is TGCGCCAGCGGAAGTGCCGGGACTAGCGGGAGATCCCACAATGAGCAGTTCTTC. Translation gives CASGSAGTSGRSHNEQFF.

The rearrangement links TRBV5-1 to TRBJ1-6; TRBD1 might be the D (6 bases). Germline assignment: CDR1 SGHRS and CDR2 YFSETQ. Trimming took 5 bases from V and 0 from J, leaving 15 bases between them. The CDR3 extends over 17 amino acids. The CDR3 DNA follows: TGCGCCAGCAGTTCGGACAGTCACAGCTCCTATAATTCACCCCTCCACTTT. This translates into CASSSDSHSSYNSPLHF.

CDR3 residues: CASGGANYGYTF. The CDR3 DNA sequence: TGTGCCAGCGGGGGAGCGAACTATGGCTACACCTTC. V gene TRBV6-5 combines with J gene TRBJ1-2; a weak D match, TRBD1 (5 bases). Trimming shortened V by 8 bases and J by 2 bases, and 9 bases separated the two germline ends. The CDR3 contains 12 residues. Germline CDR1 is MNHEY and CDR2 is SVGAGI.

The V call is TRBV18, the J call TRBJ2-3; no definite D call. The ends were cut back, 0 bases at V and 4 bases at J, with 11 bases in the middle. CDR1 and CDR2 (germline): KGHSH, LQKENI. CDR3 length equals 15 residues. The CDR3 DNA reads as TGTGCCAGCTCACCACCAGGGTTCTCGGCAGATACGCAGTATTTT. It encodes CASSPPGFSADTQYF.

This clone has a single count. The rearrangement uses TRBV30 and TRBJ1-1; TRBD1 agrees at 8 bases. V was clipped by 7 bases and J by 1 base; unmatched bases: 8. Per germline, CDR1 GTSNPN and CDR2 SVGIG (reference sequence). The length of the CDR3 is 14 residues. The CDR3 protein is CASGQDTKNTEAFF. CDR3 sequence (DNA): TGTGCCTCGGGACAGGACACAAAGAACACTGAAGCTTTCTTT.

CDR3 loop: CASSLGLAESNEQFF. The CDR3 nucleotides are TGTGCCAGCAGCTTAGGACTAGCGGAATCTAATGAGCAGTTCTTC. The chain employs TRBV7-6 and TRBJ2-1; TRBD2 agrees at 9 bases. J gave up 7 bases and V 1 base, and 5 bases lay outside the gene matches. The CDR3 sequence is 15 residues long. Germline-derived CDR1 and CDR2 are SGHVS and FNYEAQ.

The chain links TRBV30 to TRBJ1-1; perhaps TRBD1 as D (5 bases). Germline V gene lookup returns CDR1 GTSNPN and CDR2 SVGIG (reference sequence). Trimming left V 2 bases short and J 0 bases short, with 13 bases between. This CDR3 region has 15 residues. CDR3 loop: CAWSNPGRMNTEAFF. As DNA, the CDR3 is TGTGCCTGGAGTAATCCGGGACGGATGAACACTGAAGCTTTCTTT. The whole variable domain, filled in from reference TRBV30 and TRBJ1-1, reads SQTIHQWPATLVQPVGSPLSLECTVEGTSNPNLYWYRQAAGRGLQLLFYSVGIGQISSEVPQNLSASRPQDRQFILSSKKLLLSDSGFYLCAWSNPGRMNTEAFFGQGTRLTVV.

The chain couples TRBV10-1 to TRBJ2-5, with 11 bases aligning to TRBD1. The CDR3 loop spans 18 amino acids. Germline CDR1 and CDR2: WNHNN and SYGVQD (reference sequence). Trimming at V came to 4 bases and at J to 6 bases, leaving 16 bases not matched to a gene. The CDR3 protein is CASSGWTGGDRKVKTQYF. The CDR3 DNA is TGCGCCAGCAGTGGCTGGACAGGGGGCGATCGGAAGGTGAAGACCCAGTACTTC.

The genes are TRBV10-3 and TRBJ1-1; D is unresolved. The length of the CDR3 is 13 residues. Germline V gives CDR1 ENHRY, CDR2 SYGVKD. Trimming took 1 base from V and 2 from J, leaving 5 bases between them. The CDR3 nucleotides are TGTGCCATCAGTGAGTTAGGAAACACTGAAGCTTTCTTT. It codes for CAISELGNTEAFF.

The J gene is TRBJ2-7, the V gene TRBV24-1, with 8 bases lining up with TRBD2. This CDR3 has 14 amino acids. Trimming took 5 bases from V and 0 from J; bases not matched to a gene: 2. Per the germline V gene, CDR1 is KGHDR and CDR2 is SFDVKD. As DNA, the CDR3 is TGTGCCACCAGTGCCGGGGGGGCCTCCTACGAGCAGTACTTC. Its translation: CATSAGGASYEQYF.

V gene TRBV15 combines with J gene TRBJ2-2; D is possibly TRBD2 (7 bases). The V end was cut by 0 bases, the J end by 4 bases, with 12 bases between. The CDR3 is 16 amino acids. Germline CDR1 reads LNHNV; CDR2 reads YYDKDF (reference sequence). The CDR3 is CATSREGGVGTGELFF. The CDR3 region has the DNA TGTGCCACCAGCAGAGAAGGGGGGGTAGGCACCGGGGAGCTGTTTTTT.

This chain's CDR3 is CASSPYRAGNTEAFF. The CDR3 DNA follows: TGTGCCAGCAGCCCGTACAGGGCGGGGAACACTGAAGCTTTCTTT. This chain links TRBV7-8 with TRBJ1-1; a weak D match, TRBD1 (6 bases). The CDR3 length is 15 residues. Germline-derived CDR1 and CDR2 are SGHVS and FQNEAQ. Trimming removed 5 bases from V and 1 base from J, with 14 bases in between. Full variable domain (rest looked up from reference TRBV7-8 and TRBJ1-1): GAGVSQSPRYKVAKRGQDVALRCDPISGHVSLFWYQQALGQGPEFLTYFQNEAQLDKSGLPSDRFFAERPEGSVSTLKIQRTQQEDSAVYLCASSPYRAGNTEAFFGQGTRLTVV.

As to this clone: The sample carries other DNA sequences with the same CDR3. V gene TRBV10-3 combines with J gene TRBJ1-1; no definite D call. This CDR3 spans 12 amino acids. With 2 bases removed from V and 5 bases from J, the gap between germline ends came to 6 bases. Germline V CDR1 and CDR2: ENHRY, SYGVKD. The CDR3 coding sequence is TGTGCCATCAGTGAGGTGGGTACTGAAGCTTTCTTT. This codes for CAISEVGTEAFF.

This clone occurred a few times. J is TRBJ1-1 and V is TRBV6-5; 9 bases fit TRBD1. J gave up 2 bases and V 4 bases, and 5 bases lay outside the gene matches. Germline CDR1 and CDR2: MNHEY and SVGAGI. CDR3 length equals 15 residues. The CDR3 is CASSLPGQGNTEAFF. For the CDR3, the DNA is TGTGCCAGCAGTTTACCGGGACAGGGTAACACTGAAGCTTTCTTT.